Listed below are T cell receptor beta chains from one sample, sequenced in a study of T cells after yellow fever vaccination. TCRdb reanalysed the 5' RACE reads using MiXCR and keeps one entry per CDR3 protein. Of over 110,000 distinct CDR3 sequences in the sample, about 8% are singletons; the top ten hold under 0.85%. The source material was CD4+ T cells sorted from PBMCs, sampled 5 days after the yellow fever booster vaccination. All receptors come from a man aged 30 to 45 who received the YFV17D yellow fever vaccine. The CDR3 runs from the conserved cysteine through the conserved F or W. A D gene is named only where the DNA matches it firmly. Some rows mark clone size as missing; the rest say once, few, many or name a class of expanded clone.

V gene: TRBV5-1
J gene: TRBJ2-7
clone size: many
D gene: -
CDR3 DNA: TGCGCCAGCAGCTTGGATCTCGCGACAGGTTCCTACGAGCAGTACTTC
CDR3 protein: CASSLDLATGSYEQYF

V gene: TRBV7-2
J gene: TRBJ2-5
clone size: many
D gene: TRBD1
CDR3 DNA: TGTGCCAGCAGCCCGACAGGGGGTTCGGAGACCCAGTACTTC
CDR3 protein: CASSPTGGSETQYF

V gene: TRBV21-1
J gene: TRBJ1-2
clone size: many
D gene: -
CDR3 DNA: TGTGCCAGCAGCAAAGACCCTCCGGACAGGGAATTTTGTGGCTACACCTTC
CDR3 protein: CASSKDPPDREFCGYTF

V gene: TRBV12-3/TRBV12-4
J gene: TRBJ2-3
clone size: many
D gene: -
CDR3 DNA: TGTGCCAGCAGTCCACGGCCAGCTAGCACAGATACGCAGTATTTT
CDR3 protein: CASSPRPASTDTQYF

V gene: TRBV20-1
J gene: TRBJ1-5
clone size: -
D gene: -
CDR3 DNA: TGCAGTGCTACTAACCTAGTCTCGTCGGGGGCCCAAAATCAGCCCCAGCATTTT
CDR3 protein: CSATNLVSSGAQNQPQHF

V gene: TRBV5-6
J gene: TRBJ2-2
clone size: many
D gene: TRBD2
CDR3 DNA: TGTGCCAGCAAAGCGGGAGGGGTTTCCCACACCGGGGAGCTGTTTTTT
CDR3 protein: CASKAGGVSHTGELFF

V gene: TRBV10-3
J gene: TRBJ2-7
clone size: many
D gene: TRBD2
CDR3 DNA: TGTGCCACAACTAGCGGGAGGGATTACGAGCAGTACTTC
CDR3 protein: CATTSGRDYEQYF

V gene: TRBV3-1
J gene: TRBJ2-2
clone size: many
D gene: -
CDR3 DNA: TGTGCCAGCAGCCGACAGGTGATGGGCGGCGGGGAGCTGTTTTTT
CDR3 protein: CASSRQVMGGGELFF

V gene: TRBV4-3
J gene: TRBJ1-5
clone size: many
D gene: -
CDR3 DNA: TGCGCCAGCAGCCGCCTGGTGGGCCAGCCCCAGCATTTT
CDR3 protein: CASSRLVGQPQHF

V gene: TRBV5-5
J gene: TRBJ2-3
clone size: many
D gene: TRBD2
CDR3 DNA: TGTGCCAGCAGCCAAGGTGCGGGACTAGCGCCAGATACGCAGTATTTT
CDR3 protein: CASSQGAGLAPDTQYF

V gene: TRBV28
J gene: TRBJ2-5
clone size: many
D gene: -
CDR3 DNA: TGTGCCAGCAGTACGGGATTCCCGGAGTGGACCCAGTACTTC
CDR3 protein: CASSTGFPEWTQYF

V gene: TRBV5-1
J gene: TRBJ2-7
clone size: -
D gene: TRBD1
CDR3 DNA: TGCGCCAGCAGCTTGCGACAGGGCAGGGACGAGCAGTACTTC
CDR3 protein: CASSLRQGRDEQYF

V gene: TRBV20-1
J gene: TRBJ2-7
clone size: many
D gene: TRBD2
CDR3 DNA: TGCAGTGCTCCTGCTAGCGGGCTTGGGGCGAACGAGCAGTACTTC
CDR3 protein: CSAPASGLGANEQYF

V gene: TRBV20-1
J gene: TRBJ2-5
clone size: many
D gene: -
CDR3 DNA: TGCAGTGCCCGGTTGGGGCAAGAGACCCAGTACTTC
CDR3 protein: CSARLGQETQYF

V gene: TRBV7-3
J gene: TRBJ2-5
clone size: many
D gene: -
CDR3 DNA: TGTGCCAGCAGCTTTGCTGATTTGGAGACCCAGTACTTC
CDR3 protein: CASSFADLETQYF

V gene: TRBV11-2
J gene: TRBJ2-7
clone size: many
D gene: -
CDR3 DNA: TGTGCCAGCAGCTCAGGGGGACTCGGTACCTACGAGCAGTACTTC
CDR3 protein: CASSSGGLGTYEQYF

V gene: TRBV12-3/TRBV12-4
J gene: TRBJ2-7
clone size: many
D gene: TRBD1
CDR3 DNA: TGTGCCAGCAGCAAACCGGGACAGGGGTTCTACGAGCAGTACTTC
CDR3 protein: CASSKPGQGFYEQYF

V gene: TRBV20-1
J gene: TRBJ1-2
clone size: many
D gene: TRBD1
CDR3 DNA: TGCAGTGCTAGCCCGGGACAGGGGGCAAGCTATGGCTACACCTTC
CDR3 protein: CSASPGQGASYGYTF

V gene: TRBV5-1
J gene: TRBJ2-7
clone size: many
D gene: -
CDR3 DNA: TGCGCCAGCAGCTTTATGGGGGTTTCCCACGAGCAGTACTTC
CDR3 protein: CASSFMGVSHEQYF

V gene: TRBV10-3
J gene: TRBJ2-1
clone size: many
D gene: TRBD2
CDR3 DNA: TGTGCCATCAGAAAACTAGCGGGAGCTTACAATGAGCAGTTCTTC
CDR3 protein: CAIRKLAGAYNEQFF

V gene: TRBV11-2
J gene: TRBJ1-2
clone size: many
D gene: TRBD1
CDR3 DNA: TGTGCCAGCAGCTTAGAGGGTGGGACAGGGGGCGTCTATGGCTACACCTTC
CDR3 protein: CASSLEGGTGGVYGYTF

V gene: TRBV4-3
J gene: TRBJ2-6
clone size: -
D gene: -
CDR3 DNA: TGCGCCAGCAGCCAGGCCGGGCGGAGCCTCTCTGGGGCCAACGTCCTGACTTTC
CDR3 protein: CASSQAGRSLSGANVLTF

V gene: TRBV24-1
J gene: TRBJ2-1
clone size: many
D gene: TRBD2
CDR3 DNA: TGTGCCACCAGTGATTTGAATAGCGGGAGATCGTACAATGAGCAGTTCTTC
CDR3 protein: CATSDLNSGRSYNEQFF

V gene: TRBV7-2
J gene: TRBJ2-7
clone size: -
D gene: -
CDR3 DNA: TGTGCCAGCAGCTTATTCCCCGACAGACTCTACGAGCAGTACTTC
CDR3 protein: CASSLFPDRLYEQYF